This entry lists 17 T cell receptor beta chains sequenced from one sample in a study of T cells in localized non-small cell lung cancer. TCRdb's copy holds only in-frame clones and misses some; the assay was immunoSEQ multiplex PCR. The profile shows roughly 25,000 clones, approximately 83% of them singletons. The sequenced sample was PBMCs, obtained before any cancer treatment. The receptor set was obtained from a man aged 40 to 75 with stage II lung adenocarcinoma.

This clone was detected a few times. The CDR3 protein is CASSRGGWDEQFF. The CDR3 coding sequence is TGTGCCAGCAGCCGGGGGGGTTGGGATGAGCAGTTCTTC. The gene calls are TRBV6-1 and TRBJ2-1; 8 bases map to TRBD2. Germline values: CDR1 MNHNS, CDR2 SASEGT. CDR3 length equals 13 residues. V shed 6 bases, J shed 8 bases, and the junction held 6 bases outside the gene matches.

This clone appeared once. The chain couples TRBV19 to TRBJ1-3; D gene ambiguous. Deletions cut 3 bases from V and 0 bases from J, with 15 bases between. Germline V lookup: CDR1 LNHDA, CDR2 SQIVND (reference sequence). This CDR3 spans 17 amino acids. CDR3 nucleotide sequence: TGTGCCAGTAGTATCGGCCCTGAACGGGGCTCTGGAAACACCATATATTTT. Its protein is CASSIGPERGSGNTIYF.

V gene TRBV5-1 combines with J gene TRBJ2-2, with D possibly TRBD2 on 6 matching bases. The germline V gene encodes CDR1 SGHRS and CDR2 YFSETQ. The CDR3 contains 16 residues. Trimming took 4 bases from V and 6 from J, leaving 19 bases between them. The CDR3 sequence is CASSPQLGGAPGELFF. Written as DNA, the CDR3 is TGCGCCAGCAGCCCCCAATTGGGCGGGGCCCCCGGGGAGCTGTTTTTT.

This clone was counted between two and nine times. The V and J genes are TRBV7-6 and TRBJ2-7; the D gene is possibly TRBD2 (6 bases). The germline CDR1 and CDR2 sequences are SGHVS and FNYEAQ. The CDR3 runs to 13 residues. Trimming left V 1 base short and J 6 bases short, with 10 bases between. CDR3 loop: CASSLDGLSEQYF. DNA for the CDR3: TGTGCCAGCAGCTTAGACGGACTATCCGAGCAGTACTTC. Together with reference TRBV7-6 and TRBJ2-7, the CDR3 gives the full variable domain: GAGVSQSPRYKVTKRGQDVALRCDPISGHVSLYWYRQALGQGPEFLTYFNYEAQQDKSGLPNDRFSAERPEGSISTLTIQRTEQRDSAMYRCASSLDGLSEQYFGPGTRLTVT.

The rearrangement joins TRBV4-1 to TRBJ1-5; TRBD1 agrees at 11 bases. J was trimmed by 1 base and V by 9 bases; bases with no gene match: 11. Germline V gene data show CDR1 as MGHRA and CDR2 as YSYEKL. CDR3 length: 17 amino acids. The CDR3 here is CASRPGQGVGSNQPQHF. The CDR3 nucleotides are TGCGCCAGTCGACCGGGACAGGGGGTGGGGAGCAATCAGCCCCAGCATTTT.

A single count supports this clone. The V gene is TRBV29-1, the J gene TRBJ2-2; a weak D match, TRBD1 (6 bases). The length of the CDR3 is 13 residues. V was trimmed by 5 bases and J by 3 bases, leaving 10 bases between them. In germline, CDR1 is SQVTM, CDR2 ANQGSEA. The CDR3 region is CSVPRQDTGELFF. The CDR3 DNA sequence: TGCAGCGTTCCTCGACAGGACACCGGGGAGCTGTTTTTT.

The genes are TRBV9 and TRBJ2-5, with 8 bases identical to TRBD2. Germline V gives CDR1 SGDLS, CDR2 YYNGEE. The CDR3 consists of 14 residues. With V trimmed by 5 bases and J by 5 bases, 8 bases remained unmatched. The DNA for the CDR3 is TGTGCCAGCAGTCCCAGCGGGGGCCGGGAGACCCAGTACTTC. Protein: CASSPSGGRETQYF.

This clone was counted a single time. The chain combines TRBV15 with TRBJ1-4, with D unresolved. Trimming took off 2 bases at V and 4 bases at J, with 5 bases between the two ends. Per germline, CDR1 LNHNV and CDR2 YYDKDF (reference sequence). The CDR3 spans 13 residues. CDR3 sequence: CATSRSLNEKLFF. CDR3 nucleotides: TGTGCCACCAGCAGAAGTCTTAATGAAAAACTGTTTTTT. The full variable domain, completed using reference TRBV15 and TRBJ1-4, is DAMVIQNPRYQVTQFGKPVTLSCSQTLNHNVMYWYQQKSSQAPKLLFHYYDKDFNNEADTPDNFQSRRPNTSFCFLDIRSPGLGDTAMYLCATSRSLNEKLFFGSGTQLSVL.

This chain links TRBV30 with TRBJ1-3; D might be TRBD1 (5 bases). The CDR3 runs to 12 residues. The germline V gene has CDR1 GTSNPN and CDR2 SVGIG (reference sequence). V lost 2 bases and J lost 7, with 9 bases in between. The CDR3: CAWSKGRNTIYF. The CDR3, as DNA: TGTGCCTGGAGTAAGGGGAGGAACACCATATATTTT. Filled out from reference TRBV30 and TRBJ1-3, the complete variable domain reads SQTIHQWPATLVQPVGSPLSLECTVEGTSNPNLYWYRQAAGRGLQLLFYSVGIGQISSEVPQNLSASRPQDRQFILSSKKLLLSDSGFYLCAWSKGRNTIYFGEGSWLTVV.

This rearrangement joins TRBV6-1 to TRBJ1-2; unclear D gene. The CDR3 length is 12 residues. Trimming removed 4 bases from V and 2 bases from J, with 5 bases in between. The germline CDR1 and CDR2 sequences are MNHNS and SASEGT. DNA of the CDR3: TGTGCCAGCAGTGGCAGCAACTATGGCTACACCTTC. This codes for CASSGSNYGYTF.

This chain uses TRBV7-2 with TRBJ2-5; the D gene is possibly TRBD2 (5 bases). Trimming left V 7 bases short and J 14 bases short, with 20 bases between. The CDR3 extends over 12 amino acids. The germline gives CDR1 SGHTA, CDR2 FQGNSA. CDR3 DNA sequence: TGTGCCAGCATGAGAGCGGAGCCTCAAAAATACTTC. This translates into CASMRAEPQKYF.

The V and J genes are TRBV4-3 and TRBJ2-5; TRBD1 agrees at 8 bases. The CDR3 contains 19 residues. The germline CDR1 and CDR2 sequences are LGHNA and YSLEER. J was trimmed by 1 base and V by 1 base; bases with no gene match: 14. The CDR3 bases are TGCGCCAGCAGCCAAGGCACGTGGTTAAGACAGGGGCGCCAAGAGACCCAGTACTTC. This codes for CASSQGTWLRQGRQETQYF.

This rearrangement joins TRBV7-2 to TRBJ1-2, with TRBD1 matching over 7 bases. The CDR3 is 14 residues long. The J segment lost 8 bases and the V segment lost 5 bases, leaving 11 bases of the junction unmatched. Germline CDR1 reads SGHTA; CDR2 reads FQGNSA. CDR3 bases: TGTGCCAGCAGCCAAGATTACAGGGGCGACGGCTACACCTTC. Amino acids: CASSQDYRGDGYTF.

The chain is built from TRBV6-5 and TRBJ2-7; TRBD1 matches at 7 bases. Trimming cost V 6 bases and J 2 bases; bases outside gene matches: 7. The V gene's germline CDR1 is MNHEY and CDR2 SVGAGI. The CDR3 contains 14 residues. The CDR3 protein is CASRKQGLAYEQYF. The DNA for the CDR3 is TGTGCCAGCAGGAAACAGGGGCTCGCCTACGAGCAGTACTTC.

This chain's CDR3 is CASSFSALNTEAFF. As DNA, the CDR3 is TGTGCCAGCAGTTTCTCGGCCCTGAACACTGAAGCTTTCTTT. The rearrangement uses TRBV27 and TRBJ1-1; D gene ambiguous. Germline V gene data show CDR1 as MNHEY and CDR2 as SMNVEV (reference sequence). The CDR3 is 14 residues long. Deletions cut 3 bases from V and 0 bases from J, with 8 bases between.

CDR3 sequence reads: CASSLSPTGNYGYTF. In DNA form, the CDR3 reads TGTGCCAGCAGTTTATCCCCGACAGGGAACTATGGCTACACCTTC. V and J are TRBV27 and TRBJ1-2, with 7 bases that match TRBD1. V was clipped by 0 bases and J by 2 bases; unmatched bases: 3. The CDR3 contains 15 residues. Germline assignment: CDR1 MNHEY and CDR2 SMNVEV (reference sequence).

The table lists this clone with a count of one. This rearrangement joins TRBV4-1 to TRBJ1-5; tentatively, D is TRBD1 (5 bases). Germline V gene sequence: CDR1 MGHRA, CDR2 YSYEKL. Trimming removed 1 base at V and 9 bases at J, with 16 bases between. CDR3 length: 15 amino acids. The CDR3 loop reads CASSQAVWRGGPQHF. CDR3 nucleotides: TGCGCCAGCAGCCAAGCAGTTTGGCGGGGGGGGCCCCAGCATTTT.